The TCR beta chain under discussion was sequenced for a study of shared clonotypes between healthy human individuals. Once extracted for a subset, genomic DNA was divided evenly among several immunoSEQ plates. Using immunoSEQ multiplex PCR, the repertoire was profiled, and TCRdb retains in-frame clones only, with some absent. The data contain 980,000 or so clones, approximately 80% of them singletons. Broader study findings: Large sequencing depth failed to make sorted-subset sequencing complete, rarefaction showed.

V was shortened by 5 bases and J by 2 bases, with 10 bases between the two germline ends. There are 13 residues in the CDR3. Germline assignment: CDR1 LNHDA and CDR2 SQIVND (reference sequence). The donors, all of them Caucasian adults, lived in Nashville, Tennessee. Splitting of CD4+ cells produced CD45RA+ naive and CD45RA-negative memory subsets. Concerning this clone itself: The antigen remains unidentified. At the DNA level, this CDR3 is encoded by other sequences in the same sample as well.

Sequenced: memory CD4+ T cells sorted from blood. As for subset: CD45RA-negative fraction. This TCR was sampled from a young man in good health. This chain uses TRBV19 with TRBJ2-7; D may correspond to TRBD1 or TRBD2 (5 bases each). The CDR3 protein is CASSLGPTYEQYF. The DNA of the CDR3 is TGTGCCAGTAGTTTGGGACCCACCTACGAGCAGTACTTC.